The 30 T cell receptor beta chains listed next were all sequenced from one sample in a study of blood T cell repertoires in COVID-19. TCRdb keeps only in-frame clones here, not all; method: immunoSEQ multiplex PCR. The data contain fewer than 350,000 clones, roughly 79% of them seen just once; the ten biggest clones take up around 3%. Sequencing input: peripheral blood. The source of these receptors is a woman aged 55-69 years with active or convalescent COVID-19.

The V and J genes are TRBV6-4 and TRBJ1-6, with 9 bases lining up with TRBD1. There are 14 residues in the CDR3. The J segment lost 7 bases and the V segment lost 4 bases, leaving 2 bases of the junction unmatched. The germline V gene encodes CDR1 MRHNA and CDR2 SNTAGT. CDR3 region: CASSATGGNSPLHF. In DNA form, the CDR3 reads TGTGCCAGCAGTGCCACAGGGGGCAATTCACCCCTCCACTTT.

There are a few counts of this clone. The chain employs TRBV5-5 and TRBJ2-7; TRBD1 agrees at 7 bases. The J segment lost 2 bases and the V segment lost 5 bases, leaving 4 bases of the junction unmatched. CDR1 and CDR2 (germline): SGHKS, YYEKEE (reference sequence). The CDR3 contains 13 residues. The CDR3 loop reads CASSWDSPYEQYF. In nucleotides, the CDR3 is TGTGCCAGCAGTTGGGACAGTCCCTACGAGCAGTACTTC.

The chain carries TRBV2 and TRBJ1-1, with D unresolved. Germline loops: CDR1 SNHLY, CDR2 FYNNEI. Trimming left V 7 bases short and J 1 base short, with 13 bases between. This CDR3 contains 14 residues. The CDR3 region is CASNPVTANTEAFF. Written as DNA, the CDR3 is TGTGCCAGCAACCCCGTTACAGCGAACACTGAAGCTTTCTTT. Filled out from reference TRBV2 and TRBJ1-1, the complete variable domain reads EPEVTQTPSHQVTQMGQEVILRCVPISNHLYFYWYRQILGQKVEFLVSFYNNEISEKSEIFDDQFSVERPDGSNFTLKIRSTKLEDSAMYFCASNPVTANTEAFFGQGTRLTVV.

The J gene is TRBJ1-5, the V gene TRBV21-1; the table assigns TRBD1, which was not confirmed against the DNA. TRBV21-1 is noted as a pseudogene. This CDR3 has 16 amino acids. CDR3: CASSKGRSEWNQPQHF. The CDR3 coding sequence is TGTGCCAGCAGCAAGGGCAGGTCGGAATGGAATCAGCCCCAGCATTTT.

The CDR3 loop reads CASSFGGGNSYEQYF. CDR3 sequence (DNA): TGTGCCAGCAGCTTCGGCGGGGGAAATTCCTACGAGCAGTACTTC. V gene TRBV11-1 combines with J gene TRBJ2-7; 7 bases fit TRBD2. Germline loops: CDR1 SGHAT, CDR2 FQDESV (reference sequence). The CDR3 totals 15 residues. With 3 bases clipped from V and 1 base from J, the junction kept 6 bases outside the gene matches. Filled out from reference TRBV11-1 and TRBJ2-7, the complete variable domain reads EAEVAQSPRYKITEKSQAVAFWCDPISGHATLYWYRQILGQGPELLVQFQDESVVDDSQLPKDRFSAERLKGVDSTLKIQPAELGDSAMYLCASSFGGGNSYEQYFGPGTRLTVT.

V gene TRBV9 combines with J gene TRBJ2-5; 9 nucleotides agree with TRBD1. The trim removed 1 base at V and 7 bases at J, leaving 2 bases unmatched. The CDR3 has 13 amino acids. CDR1 is SGDLS, CDR2 YYNGEE, per germline. The CDR3 DNA is TGTGCCAGCAGCGTACTGGGACAGGGGACCCAGTACTTC. It encodes CASSVLGQGTQYF.

This rearrangement joins TRBV2 to TRBJ1-5; unclear D gene. Trimming stripped 6 bases from V and 4 bases from J, with 10 bases between. Germline V CDR1 and CDR2: SNHLY, FYNNEI. The CDR3 covers 13 residues. CDR3 sequence (DNA): TGTGCCAGCAGCTACAGTGATAATCAGCCCCAGCATTTT. Translating gives CASSYSDNQPQHF.

This chain joins TRBV7-3 and TRBJ2-2; 8 nucleotides line up with TRBD1. The junction had 6 bases not matched to a gene; V was cut back by 5 bases and J by 4 bases. The CDR3 totals 15 residues. CDR1 is SGHTA and CDR2 is FQGTGA in the germline V gene. This CDR3 reads CASSPGGRGTGELFF. The CDR3 coding sequence is TGTGCCAGCAGCCCAGGGGGCAGGGGCACCGGGGAGCTGTTTTTT. Full variable domain (rest looked up from reference TRBV7-3 and TRBJ2-2): GAGVSQTPSNKVTEKGKYVELRCDPISGHTALYWYRQSLGQGPEFLIYFQGTGAADDSGLPNDRFFAVRPEGSVSTLKIQRTERGDSAVYLCASSPGGRGTGELFFGEGSRLTVL.

The CDR3 nucleotides read TGCGCCAGCAGCTTGGGACTGAACTACGAGCAGTACTTC. It encodes CASSLGLNYEQYF. The chain is built from TRBV5-1 and TRBJ2-7, with no clear D. V was shortened by 0 bases and J by 3 bases, with 7 bases between the two germline ends. The length of the CDR3 is 13 residues. CDR1 and CDR2 (germline): SGHRS, YFSETQ.

The rearrangement links TRBV6-5 to TRBJ2-3; D possibly corresponds to TRBD2 (6 bases). This CDR3 comprises 15 residues. CDR1 is MNHEY, CDR2 SVGAGI, per germline. Between the trimmed V and J ends, which lost 5 bases and 2 bases, there was a span of 14 bases. The CDR3 is CASSPSGDFTDTQYF. The CDR3 DNA sequence: TGTGCCAGCAGTCCTTCTGGGGACTTCACAGATACGCAGTATTTT.

The table lists this clone with a count of one. The CDR3 DNA reads TGTGCCAGCAGCCAAGCCGGACAGGGGGGTTTCTATAATTCACCCCTCCACTTT. The encoded protein is CASSQAGQGGFYNSPLHF. V gene TRBV4-2 combines with J gene TRBJ1-6; 10 nucleotides line up with TRBD1. Trimming removed 1 base from V and 3 bases from J; junction bases left unmatched: 6. CDR1 and CDR2 from the germline V gene are LGHNA and YNFKEQ. The CDR3 covers 18 residues.

The V call is TRBV7-7, the J call TRBJ2-2; D gene ambiguous. From germline, CDR1 is SSHAT and CDR2 FNYEAQ (reference sequence). The CDR3 runs to 14 residues. The V gene lost 6 bases and the J gene lost 5 bases, with 13 bases spanning the gap. CDR3: CASRQQRSTGELFF. In DNA, the CDR3 is TGTGCCAGCAGGCAACAGAGAAGTACCGGGGAGCTGTTTTTT.

The chain is built from TRBV5-1 and TRBJ1-2, with 7 bases fitting TRBD1. J was trimmed by 5 bases and V by 0 bases; bases with no gene match: 10. The CDR3 has 16 residues. CDR1 and CDR2 from the germline V gene are SGHRS and YFSETQ. The CDR3: CASSLGTPDRVYGYTF. For the CDR3, the DNA is TGCGCCAGCAGCTTGGGTACACCTGACAGGGTATATGGCTACACCTTC.

The chain combines TRBV7-3 with TRBJ2-5; 8 bases are a match to TRBD1. The CDR3 extends over 14 amino acids. Looked up from germline, CDR1 is SGHTA and CDR2 is FQGTGA. Trimming took 6 bases from V and 2 from J; bases not matched to a gene: 5. The CDR3 nucleotides are TGTGCCAGCAGTTCAACAGGGGGACAAGAGACCCAGTACTTC. Protein product: CASSSTGGQETQYF.

The CDR3 region has the DNA TGCGCCAGCAGCCCCGGACAGGGTGCAAGCAATGAGCAGTTCTTC. Protein sequence: CASSPGQGASNEQFF. The chain has TRBV5-1 and TRBJ2-1; 8 nucleotides line up with TRBD1. V lost 4 bases and J lost 6; bases outside the gene matches: 9. Germline values: CDR1 SGHRS, CDR2 YFSETQ. The CDR3 has 15 amino acids.

The chain uses TRBV30 and TRBJ1-6; D not certain. The germline gives CDR1 GTSNPN, CDR2 SVGIG (reference sequence). V lost 4 bases, J lost 6 bases, and 10 bases lay in between. This CDR3 has 13 residues. The CDR3 spells CAWKELTNSPLHF. CDR3 DNA sequence: TGTGCCTGGAAGGAGCTGACTAATTCACCCCTCCACTTT.

CDR3 DNA sequence: TGCGCCAGCAGCCAAGATGGTAGGACAGGGGGTCGGTACTTC. Protein product: CASSQDGRTGGRYF. The J gene is TRBJ2-7, the V gene TRBV4-1; TRBD1 matches 10 bases. Germline assignment: CDR1 MGHRA and CDR2 YSYEKL. CDR3 length equals 14 residues. V gave up 0 bases and J gave up 12 bases; unmatched junction bases: 8.

This chain joins TRBV19 and TRBJ1-2; D is perhaps TRBD1 (6 bases). This CDR3 is built from 12 residues. Trimming took 3 bases from V and 7 from J, leaving 9 bases between them. Germline V lookup: CDR1 LNHDA, CDR2 SQIVND (reference sequence). The CDR3 DNA reads TGTGCCAGTAGTATGGGGGCCCGTGGCTACACCTTC. It yields the protein CASSMGARGYTF.

V usage is TRBV28 and J usage is TRBJ1-2; 9 bases are shared with TRBD1. This CDR3 spans 15 amino acids. Germline CDR1 and CDR2: MDHEN and SYDVKM. J lost 5 bases, V lost 2 bases, and 6 bases had no gene match. CDR3: CASSLEDRGKYGYTF. CDR3 sequence (DNA): TGTGCCAGCAGTTTAGAAGACAGGGGGAAGTATGGCTACACCTTC.

The rearrangement joins TRBV28 to TRBJ2-7; 7 bases agree with TRBD1. Germline V lookup: CDR1 MDHEN, CDR2 SYDVKM. The CDR3 contains 14 residues. J gave up 6 bases and V 3 bases, and 8 bases lay outside the gene matches. In DNA form, the CDR3 reads TGTGCCAGCAGTTTTAACAGGGGTCTAAGCGAGCAGTACTTC. This translates into CASSFNRGLSEQYF. The variable domain in full, with the rest retrieved from reference TRBV28 and TRBJ2-7, is DVKVTQSSRYLVKRTGEKVFLECVQDMDHENMFWYRQDPGLGLRLIYFSYDVKMKEKGDIPEGYSVSREKKERFSLILESASTNQTSMYLCASSFNRGLSEQYFGPGTRLTVT.

J is TRBJ1-1 and V is TRBV3-1 (or the pseudogene TRBV3-2); 7 bases fit TRBD1. Germline-derived CDR1 and CDR2 are LGHDT and YNNKEL (reference sequence). With 1 base clipped from V and 11 bases from J, the junction kept 10 bases outside the gene matches. This CDR3 has 14 amino acids. CDR3: CASSQGQGLGSAFF. The CDR3 region has the DNA TGTGCCAGCAGCCAAGGACAGGGCCTGGGTTCTGCTTTCTTT.

The chain uses TRBV2 and TRBJ1-4; 8 nucleotides match TRBD1. The germline CDR1 and CDR2 sequences are SNHLY and FYNNEI. The CDR3 sequence is 14 residues long. V was clipped by 4 bases and J by 5 bases; unmatched bases: 3. DNA of the CDR3: TGTGCCAGCAGTGCCAGGGGGCTGAATGAAAAACTGTTTTTT. Its translation: CASSARGLNEKLFF.

The chain links TRBV10-3 to TRBJ2-5; 10 bases agree with TRBD2. The CDR3 extends over 17 amino acids. The germline CDR1 and CDR2 sequences are ENHRY and SYGVKD. Trimming removed 2 bases from V and 4 bases from J; junction bases left unmatched: 10. Here the CDR3 DNA reads TGTGCCATCAGTGAGGGTGTAGGACTAGCGGCGGGAGAGACCCAGTACTTC. Its translation: CAISEGVGLAAGETQYF.

V and J are TRBV7-2 and TRBJ2-3, with D maybe TRBD2 (7 bases). This CDR3 has 18 residues. The V and J ends lost 2 bases and 0 bases respectively, with 18 bases between them. Germline lookup yields CDR1 SGHTA and CDR2 FQGNSA. The CDR3 loop reads CASSLMSAGAPSTDTQYF. The CDR3 DNA sequence: TGTGCCAGCAGCTTAATGTCGGCGGGGGCCCCTAGCACAGATACGCAGTATTTT.

The J gene is TRBJ1-5, the V gene TRBV27, with no clear D. CDR1 and CDR2 (germline): MNHEY, SMNVEV (reference sequence). The CDR3 consists of 12 residues. V lost 4 bases, J lost 3 bases, and 4 bases lay in between. CDR3 sequence reads: CASSSYNQPQHF. CDR3 nucleotides: TGTGCCAGCAGTTCCTACAATCAGCCCCAGCATTTT.

The chain is built from TRBV7-3 and TRBJ2-3; D is uncertain. The V end was cut by 6 bases, the J end by 1 base, with 8 bases between. CDR1 is SGHTA and CDR2 is FQGTGA in the germline V gene. The length of the CDR3 is 13 residues. The CDR3 here is CASRIGGTDTQYF. CDR3 bases: TGTGCCAGCAGGATCGGAGGCACAGATACGCAGTATTTT. Drawing the rest from reference TRBV7-3 and TRBJ2-3, the complete variable domain is GAGVSQTPSNKVTEKGKYVELRCDPISGHTALYWYRQSLGQGPEFLIYFQGTGAADDSGLPNDRFFAVRPEGSVSTLKIQRTERGDSAVYLCASRIGGTDTQYFGPGTRLTVL.

This chain connects TRBV19 to TRBJ1-1; possible D gene TRBD1, 5 bases. Germline-derived CDR1 and CDR2 are LNHDA and SQIVND (reference sequence). The ends were cut back, 4 bases at V and 4 bases at J, with 10 bases in the middle. This CDR3 comprises 13 residues. CDR3 in amino acids: CASSTGRSTEAFF. CDR3 in DNA: TGTGCCAGTAGTACAGGGAGGAGCACTGAAGCTTTCTTT.

V gene TRBV7-9 combines with J gene TRBJ1-2; 10 bases are shared with TRBD1. Trimming took 6 bases from V and 6 from J; bases not matched to a gene: 4. Germline CDR1 is SEHNR and CDR2 is FQNEAQ (reference sequence). The CDR3 runs 13 residues. CDR3 residues: CASSRQGADGYTF. The CDR3 DNA sequence: TGTGCCAGCAGTCGACAGGGGGCCGATGGCTACACCTTC.

V and J are TRBV9 and TRBJ1-2, with D possibly TRBD1 on 6 matching bases. The germline V gene has CDR1 SGDLS and CDR2 YYNGEE. This CDR3 comprises 14 residues. V lost 3 bases, J lost 8 bases, and 17 bases lay in between. The CDR3 DNA reads as TGTGCCAGCAGCGACTGGAGGCAGGGGAGCGGCTACACCTTC. Translated: CASSDWRQGSGYTF.

This chain joins TRBV19 and TRBJ1-4, with unresolved D. V was shortened by 5 bases and J by 5 bases, with 12 bases between the two germline ends. Germline assignment: CDR1 LNHDA and CDR2 SQIVND (reference sequence). The CDR3 spans 14 residues. In nucleotides, the CDR3 is TGTGCCAGTAGTCAAGACAACCACAATGAAAAACTGTTTTTT. It translates to CASSQDNHNEKLFF.